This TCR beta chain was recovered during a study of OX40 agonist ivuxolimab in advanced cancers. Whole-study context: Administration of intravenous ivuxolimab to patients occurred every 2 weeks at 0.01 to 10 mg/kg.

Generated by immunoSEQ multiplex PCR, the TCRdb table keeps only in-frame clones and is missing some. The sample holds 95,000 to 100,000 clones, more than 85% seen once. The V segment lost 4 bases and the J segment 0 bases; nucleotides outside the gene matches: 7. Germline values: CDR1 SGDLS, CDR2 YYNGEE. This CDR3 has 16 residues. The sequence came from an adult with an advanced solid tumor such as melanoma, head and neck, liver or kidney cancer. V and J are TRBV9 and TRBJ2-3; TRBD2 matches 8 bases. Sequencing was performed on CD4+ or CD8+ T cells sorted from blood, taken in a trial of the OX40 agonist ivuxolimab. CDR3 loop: CASSQSSGISTDTQYF. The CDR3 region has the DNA TGTGCCAGCAGCCAGAGTAGCGGGATAAGCACAGATACGCAGTATTTT.